Listed below are T cell receptor beta chains from one sample, sequenced in a study of blood T cell repertoires in COVID-19. Produced via immunoSEQ multiplex PCR; TCRdb's table is partial and in-frame only. There are over 250,000 clones in the sample; over 70% occur only once, and approximately 1.4% lies in the top ten. Sequenced input: peripheral blood. The receptors originated from a middle-aged woman who had recovered from COVID-19. The CDR3 runs from the conserved cysteine through the conserved F or W. The D gene is left open where the match is weak. The size field is filled for only some rows; it gives once, few, many or a size class.

J gene: TRBJ1-2
V gene: TRBV10-2
D gene: NA
clone size: NA
CDR3 protein: CASSDPQGYGYGYTF
CDR3 DNA: TGCGCCAGCAGTGATCCGCAGGGGTATGGCTATGGCTACACCTTC

J gene: TRBJ1-5
V gene: TRBV6-1
D gene: NA
clone size: NA
CDR3 protein: CASSEAGWQGGNQPQHF
CDR3 DNA: TGTGCCAGCAGTGAAGCGGGGTGGCAGGGTGGAAATCAGCCCCAGCATTTT

J gene: TRBJ1-1
V gene: TRBV25-1
D gene: TRBD1
clone size: NA
CDR3 protein: CASSARDRVFLGTEAFF
CDR3 DNA: TGTGCCAGCAGTGCTCGGGACAGGGTTTTCCTTGGGACTGAAGCTTTCTTT

J gene: TRBJ1-1
V gene: TRBV7-2
D gene: TRBD1
clone size: once
CDR3 protein: CASSLGGQAFF
CDR3 DNA: TGTGCCAGCAGCCTAGGGGGCCAAGCTTTCTTT

J gene: TRBJ2-3
V gene: TRBV5-4
D gene: TRBD2
clone size: NA
CDR3 protein: CASSPRLAGGGVDTQYF
CDR3 DNA: TGTGCCAGCAGCCCCCGGCTAGCGGGGGGCGGGGTGGATACGCAGTATTTT

J gene: TRBJ2-3
V gene: TRBV7-3
D gene: NA
clone size: NA
CDR3 protein: CASSLAASTDTQYF
CDR3 DNA: TGTGCCAGCAGCCTAGCAGCTAGCACAGATACGCAGTATTTT

J gene: TRBJ2-5
V gene: TRBV24-1
D gene: TRBD2
clone size: NA
CDR3 protein: CATSDPAGSGGLETQYF
CDR3 DNA: TGTGCCACCAGTGATCCCGCGGGTAGCGGGGGACTAGAGACCCAGTACTTC

J gene: TRBJ1-1
V gene: TRBV6-5
D gene: TRBD1
clone size: NA
CDR3 protein: CASRYRGITEAFF
CDR3 DNA: TGTGCCAGCAGATACAGGGGTATCACTGAAGCTTTCTTT

J gene: TRBJ1-3
V gene: TRBV5-5
D gene: NA
clone size: few
CDR3 protein: CASSLSQGTGNTIYF
CDR3 DNA: TGTGCCAGCAGCTTGAGCCAGGGCACTGGAAACACCATATATTTT

J gene: TRBJ1-4
V gene: TRBV5-4
D gene: NA
clone size: NA
CDR3 protein: CASSLGGVSDEKLFF
CDR3 DNA: TGTGCCAGCAGCTTGGGCGGAGTTAGTGATGAAAAACTGTTTTTT

J gene: TRBJ1-6
V gene: TRBV6-5
D gene: NA
clone size: NA
CDR3 protein: CASSYYAGGSPLHF
CDR3 DNA: TGTGCCAGCAGTTACTATGCGGGCGGTTCACCCCTCCACTTT

J gene: TRBJ1-1
V gene: TRBV9
D gene: NA
clone size: once
CDR3 protein: CASSWGREDTEAFF
CDR3 DNA: TGTGCCAGCAGCTGGGGGCGGGAGGACACTGAAGCTTTCTTT

J gene: TRBJ2-1
V gene: TRBV5-1
D gene: NA
clone size: NA
CDR3 protein: CASSPYVSQGNEQFF
CDR3 DNA: TGCGCCAGCAGCCCATACGTAAGCCAGGGCAATGAGCAGTTCTTC

J gene: TRBJ2-5
V gene: TRBV13
D gene: TRBD1
clone size: NA
CDR3 protein: CASSRDRTYQETQYF
CDR3 DNA: TGTGCCAGCAGCCGGGACAGGACCTACCAAGAGACCCAGTACTTC

J gene: TRBJ1-1
V gene: TRBV5-1
D gene: NA
clone size: once
CDR3 protein: CASSWAMGTEAFF
CDR3 DNA: TGCGCCAGCAGCTGGGCTATGGGCACTGAAGCTTTCTTT

J gene: TRBJ2-3
V gene: TRBV21-1
D gene: NA
clone size: NA
CDR3 protein: CASSKRGRTGRTDTQYF
CDR3 DNA: TGTGCCAGCAGCAAAAGAGGTCGGACAGGGAGAACAGATACGCAGTATTTT

J gene: TRBJ1-2
V gene: TRBV19
D gene: TRBD1
clone size: NA
CDR3 protein: CASSADETRGPGQINYGYTF
CDR3 DNA: TGTGCCAGTAGTGCCGATGAGACCCGGGGGCCGGGACAGATAAACTATGGCTACACCTTC

J gene: TRBJ2-5
V gene: TRBV7-6
D gene: NA
clone size: NA
CDR3 protein: CASSLLQGLGETQYF
CDR3 DNA: TGTGCCAGCAGCTTACTTCAGGGTCTAGGAGAGACCCAGTACTTC

J gene: TRBJ1-2
V gene: TRBV4-3
D gene: TRBD1
clone size: NA
CDR3 protein: CASSPSGTGSYGYTF
CDR3 DNA: TGCGCCAGCAGCCCTTCCGGGACAGGAAGTTATGGCTACACCTTC